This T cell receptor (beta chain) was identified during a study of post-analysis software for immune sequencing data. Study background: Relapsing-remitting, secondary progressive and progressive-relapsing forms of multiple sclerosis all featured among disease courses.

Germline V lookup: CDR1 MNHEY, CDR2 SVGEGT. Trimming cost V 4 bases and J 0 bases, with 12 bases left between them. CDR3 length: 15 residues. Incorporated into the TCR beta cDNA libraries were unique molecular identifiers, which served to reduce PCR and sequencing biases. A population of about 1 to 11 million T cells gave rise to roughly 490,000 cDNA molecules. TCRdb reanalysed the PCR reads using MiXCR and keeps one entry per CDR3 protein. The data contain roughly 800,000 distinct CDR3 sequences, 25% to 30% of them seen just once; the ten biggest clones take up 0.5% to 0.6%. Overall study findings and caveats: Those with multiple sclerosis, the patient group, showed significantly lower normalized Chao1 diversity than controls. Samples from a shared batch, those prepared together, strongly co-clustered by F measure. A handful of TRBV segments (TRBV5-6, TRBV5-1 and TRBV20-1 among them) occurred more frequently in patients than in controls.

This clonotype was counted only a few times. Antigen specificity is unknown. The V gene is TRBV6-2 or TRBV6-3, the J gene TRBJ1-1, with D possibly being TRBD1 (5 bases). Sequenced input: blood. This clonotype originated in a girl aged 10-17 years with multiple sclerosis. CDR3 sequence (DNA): TGTGCCAGCAGTTCCACCGGGACGGTGAACACTGAAGCTTTCTTT. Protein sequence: CASSSTGTVNTEAFF.